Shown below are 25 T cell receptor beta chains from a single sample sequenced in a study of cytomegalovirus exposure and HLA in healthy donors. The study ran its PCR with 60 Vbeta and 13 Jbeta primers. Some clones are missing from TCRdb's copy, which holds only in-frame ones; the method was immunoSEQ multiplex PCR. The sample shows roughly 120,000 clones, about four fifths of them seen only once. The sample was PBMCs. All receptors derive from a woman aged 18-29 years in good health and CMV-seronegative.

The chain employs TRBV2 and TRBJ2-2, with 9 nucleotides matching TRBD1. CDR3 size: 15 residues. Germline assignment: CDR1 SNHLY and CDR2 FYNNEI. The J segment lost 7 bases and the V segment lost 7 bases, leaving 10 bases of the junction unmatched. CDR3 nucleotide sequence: TGTGCCAGCAAAAGGGGACAGGGTCAGGTCGGGGAGCTGTTTTTT. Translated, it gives CASKRGQGQVGELFF. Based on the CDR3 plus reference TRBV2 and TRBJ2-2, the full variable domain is EPEVTQTPSHQVTQMGQEVILRCVPISNHLYFYWYRQILGQKVEFLVSFYNNEISEKSEIFDDQFSVERPDGSNFTLKIRSTKLEDSAMYFCASKRGQGQVGELFFGEGSRLTVL.

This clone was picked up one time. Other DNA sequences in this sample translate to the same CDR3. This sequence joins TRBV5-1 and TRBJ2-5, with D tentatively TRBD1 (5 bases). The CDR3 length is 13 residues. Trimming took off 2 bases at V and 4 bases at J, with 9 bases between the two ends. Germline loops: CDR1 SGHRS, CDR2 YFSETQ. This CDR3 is CASSLGQGETQYF. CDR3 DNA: TGCGCCAGCAGCTTAGGCCAGGGAGAGACCCAGTACTTC.

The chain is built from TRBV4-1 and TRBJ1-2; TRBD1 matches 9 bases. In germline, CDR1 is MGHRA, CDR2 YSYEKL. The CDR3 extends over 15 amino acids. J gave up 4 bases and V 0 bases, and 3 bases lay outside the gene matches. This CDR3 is CASSQEGQGTYGYTF. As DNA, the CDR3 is TGCGCCAGCAGCCAAGAAGGACAGGGGACCTATGGCTACACCTTC.

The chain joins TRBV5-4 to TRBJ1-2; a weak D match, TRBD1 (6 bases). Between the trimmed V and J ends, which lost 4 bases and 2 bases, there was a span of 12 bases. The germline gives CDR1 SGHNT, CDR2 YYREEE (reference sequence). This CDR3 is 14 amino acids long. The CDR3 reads CASSLTGINYGYTF. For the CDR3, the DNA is TGTGCCAGCAGCCTGACAGGAATCAACTATGGCTACACCTTC.

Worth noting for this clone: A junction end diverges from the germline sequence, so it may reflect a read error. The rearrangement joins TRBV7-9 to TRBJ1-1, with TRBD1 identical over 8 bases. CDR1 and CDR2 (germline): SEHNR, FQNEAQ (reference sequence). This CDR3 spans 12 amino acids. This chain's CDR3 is CSSSLGNRGAFF. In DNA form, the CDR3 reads TGTTCCAGCAGCTTAGGAAACAGGGGGGCTTTCTTT.

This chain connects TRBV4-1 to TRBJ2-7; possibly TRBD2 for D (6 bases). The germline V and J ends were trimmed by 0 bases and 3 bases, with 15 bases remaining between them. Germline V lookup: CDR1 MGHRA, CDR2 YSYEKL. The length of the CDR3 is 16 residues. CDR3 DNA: TGCGCCAGCAGCCAAGATCTGAGGGACTTTCGCTACGAGCAGTACTTC. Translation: CASSQDLRDFRYEQYF.

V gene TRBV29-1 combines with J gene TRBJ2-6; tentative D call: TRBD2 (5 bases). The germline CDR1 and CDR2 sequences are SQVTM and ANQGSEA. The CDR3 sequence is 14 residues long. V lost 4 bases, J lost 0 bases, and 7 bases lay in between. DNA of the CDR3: TGCAGCGTTGTAGGGAGCTCTGGGGCCAACGTCCTGACTTTC. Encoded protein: CSVVGSSGANVLTF.

The chain's CDR3 is CASGDRPLRRNGYTF. In nucleotides, the CDR3 is TGTGCCAGTGGAGACAGACCCTTAAGAAGGAACGGCTACACCTTC. The V call is TRBV19, the J call TRBJ1-2; tentative D call: TRBD1 (5 bases). Germline CDR1 LNHDA, CDR2 SQIVND (reference sequence). The CDR3 consists of 15 residues. V was clipped by 8 bases and J by 8 bases, with 24 bases between them.

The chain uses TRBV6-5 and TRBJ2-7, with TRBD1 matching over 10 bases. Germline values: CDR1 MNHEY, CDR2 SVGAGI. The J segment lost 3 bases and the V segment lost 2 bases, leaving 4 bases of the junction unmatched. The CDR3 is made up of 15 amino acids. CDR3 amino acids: CASSYGTGVDYEQYF. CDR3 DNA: TGTGCCAGCAGTTACGGGACAGGGGTAGACTACGAGCAGTACTTC.

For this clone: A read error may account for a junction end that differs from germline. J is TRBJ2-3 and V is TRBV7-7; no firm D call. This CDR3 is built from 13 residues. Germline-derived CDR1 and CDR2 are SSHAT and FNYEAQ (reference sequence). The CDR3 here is CASSLPETDTQYF. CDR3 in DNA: TGTGCTAGCAGCTTACCAGAAACAGATACGCAGTATTTT.

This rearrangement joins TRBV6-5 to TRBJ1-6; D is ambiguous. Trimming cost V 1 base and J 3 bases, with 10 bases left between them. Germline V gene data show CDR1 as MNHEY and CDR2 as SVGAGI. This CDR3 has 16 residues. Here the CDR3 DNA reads TGTGCCAGCAGTTACTACGGAGATGGCTATAATTCACCCCTCCACTTT. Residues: CASSYYGDGYNSPLHF.

The CDR3 DNA is TGTGCCAGCAGTGGACAGGGGGCCAATCAGCCCCAGCATTTT. Translating gives CASSGQGANQPQHF. V usage is TRBV6-1 and J usage is TRBJ1-5; 10 bases line up with TRBD1. The CDR3 is 14 residues long. After removal of 4 bases from V and 3 bases from J, the junction contained 0 bases not matched to a gene. Germline assignment: CDR1 MNHNS and CDR2 SASEGT.

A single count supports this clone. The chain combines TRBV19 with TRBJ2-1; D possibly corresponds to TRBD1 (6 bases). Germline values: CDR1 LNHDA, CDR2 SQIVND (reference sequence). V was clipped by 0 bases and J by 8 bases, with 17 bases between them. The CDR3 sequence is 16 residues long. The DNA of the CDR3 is TGTGCCAGTAGTATAGATCGGGCTAGCAGGGGCGATGAGCAGTTCTTC. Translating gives CASSIDRASRGDEQFF.

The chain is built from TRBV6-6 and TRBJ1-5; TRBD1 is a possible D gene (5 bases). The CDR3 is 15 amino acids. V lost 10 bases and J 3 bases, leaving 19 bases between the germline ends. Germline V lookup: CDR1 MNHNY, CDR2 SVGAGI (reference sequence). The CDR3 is CATKPWGVDNQPQHF. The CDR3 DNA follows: TGTGCCACCAAACCTTGGGGGGTGGACAATCAGCCCCAGCATTTT.

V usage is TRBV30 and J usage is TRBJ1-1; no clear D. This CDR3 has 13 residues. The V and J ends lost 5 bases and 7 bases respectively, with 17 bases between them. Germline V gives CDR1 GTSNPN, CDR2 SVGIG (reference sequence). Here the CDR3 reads CAWAGPLGGEAFF. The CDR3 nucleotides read TGTGCCTGGGCTGGCCCCCTTGGAGGTGAAGCTTTCTTT.

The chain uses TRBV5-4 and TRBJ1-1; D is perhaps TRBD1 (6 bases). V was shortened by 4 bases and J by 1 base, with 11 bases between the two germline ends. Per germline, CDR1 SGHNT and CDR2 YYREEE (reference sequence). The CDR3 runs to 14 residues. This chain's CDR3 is CASSPPGQNTEAFF. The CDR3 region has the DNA TGTGCCAGCAGCCCGCCGGGACAGAACACTGAAGCTTTCTTT. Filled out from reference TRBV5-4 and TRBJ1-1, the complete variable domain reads ETGVTQSPTHLIKTRGQQVTLRCSSQSGHNTVSWYQQALGQGPQFIFQYYREEENGRGNFPPRFSGLQFPNYSSELNVNALELDDSALYLCASSPPGQNTEAFFGQGTRLTVV.

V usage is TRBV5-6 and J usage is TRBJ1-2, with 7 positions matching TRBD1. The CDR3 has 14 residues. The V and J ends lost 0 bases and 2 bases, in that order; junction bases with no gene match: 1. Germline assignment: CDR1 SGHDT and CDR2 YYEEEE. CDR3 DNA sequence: TGTGCCAGCAGCTTGGAGGGGGCGAACTATGGCTACACCTTC. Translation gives CASSLEGANYGYTF.

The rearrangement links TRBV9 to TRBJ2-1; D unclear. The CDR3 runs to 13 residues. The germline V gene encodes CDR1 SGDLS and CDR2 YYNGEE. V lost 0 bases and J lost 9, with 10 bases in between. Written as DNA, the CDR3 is TGTGCCAGCAGCGTAGGGAGCCCCACTGAGCAGTTCTTC. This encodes CASSVGSPTEQFF.

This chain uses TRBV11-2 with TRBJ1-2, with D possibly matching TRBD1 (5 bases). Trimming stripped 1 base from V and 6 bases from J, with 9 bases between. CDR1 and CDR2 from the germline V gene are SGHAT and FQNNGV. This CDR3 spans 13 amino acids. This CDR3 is CASSLARGDGYTF. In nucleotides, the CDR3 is TGTGCCAGCAGCTTAGCACGGGGGGATGGCTACACCTTC.

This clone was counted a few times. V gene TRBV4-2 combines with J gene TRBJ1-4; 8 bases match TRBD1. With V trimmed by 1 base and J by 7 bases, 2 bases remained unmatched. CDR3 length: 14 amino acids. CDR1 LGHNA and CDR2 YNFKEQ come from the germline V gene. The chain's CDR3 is CASSQATGAEKLFF. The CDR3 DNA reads TGTGCCAGCAGCCAAGCGACAGGGGCTGAAAAACTGTTTTTT.

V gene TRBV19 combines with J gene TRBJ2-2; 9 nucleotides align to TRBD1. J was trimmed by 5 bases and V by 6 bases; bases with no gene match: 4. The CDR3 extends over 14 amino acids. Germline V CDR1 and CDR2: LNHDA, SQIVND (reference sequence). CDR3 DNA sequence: TGTGCCAGTAGACAGGGGGCGGAGACCGGGGAGCTGTTTTTT. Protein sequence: CASRQGAETGELFF.

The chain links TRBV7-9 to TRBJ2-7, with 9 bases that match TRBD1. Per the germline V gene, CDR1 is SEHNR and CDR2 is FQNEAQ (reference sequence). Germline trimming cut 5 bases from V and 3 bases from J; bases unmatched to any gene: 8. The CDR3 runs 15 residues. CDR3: CASSDTGGGSYEQYF. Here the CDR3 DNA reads TGTGCCAGCAGCGACACAGGGGGCGGTAGCTACGAGCAGTACTTC.

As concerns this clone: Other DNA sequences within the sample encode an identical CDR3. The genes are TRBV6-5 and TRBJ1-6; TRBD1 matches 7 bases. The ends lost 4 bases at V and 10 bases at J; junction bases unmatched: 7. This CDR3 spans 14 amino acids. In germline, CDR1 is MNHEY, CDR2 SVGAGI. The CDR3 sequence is CASSSGGLRSPLHF. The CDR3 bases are TGTGCCAGCAGTTCAGGGGGGCTGAGATCACCCCTCCACTTT.

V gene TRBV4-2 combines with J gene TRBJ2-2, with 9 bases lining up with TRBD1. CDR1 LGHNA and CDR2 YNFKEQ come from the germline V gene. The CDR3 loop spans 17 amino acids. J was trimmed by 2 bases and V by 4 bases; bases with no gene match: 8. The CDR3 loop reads CASSPIAGQGNTGELFF. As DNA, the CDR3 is TGTGCCAGCAGCCCTATTGCGGGACAGGGTAACACCGGGGAGCTGTTTTTT.

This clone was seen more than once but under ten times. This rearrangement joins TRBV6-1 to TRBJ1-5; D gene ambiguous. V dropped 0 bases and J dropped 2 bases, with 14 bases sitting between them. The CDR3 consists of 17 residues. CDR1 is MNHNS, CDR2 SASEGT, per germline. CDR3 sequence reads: CASSEAGGSYRNQPQHF. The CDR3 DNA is TGTGCCAGCAGTGAAGCCGGAGGGTCCTACCGCAATCAGCCCCAGCATTTT.